Below, 5 T cell receptor beta chains from the same sample are listed, as sequenced in a study of T cell changes during pregnancy in multiple sclerosis. Some clones are missing from TCRdb's copy, which holds only in-frame ones; the method was immunoSEQ multiplex PCR. The sample lists roughly 52,000 clones; roughly 92% were seen once. The material was CD8+ T cells from peripheral blood mononuclear cells, obtained before pregnancy. Receptor source: a female donor with multiple sclerosis, enrolled in a pregnancy study.

The V call is TRBV18, the J call TRBJ2-7; possibly TRBD1 for D (6 bases). This CDR3 spans 14 amino acids. The V gene's germline CDR1 is KGHSH and CDR2 LQKENI. V dropped 3 bases and J dropped 6 bases, with 15 bases sitting between them. CDR3 nucleotide sequence: TGTGCCAGCTCACCTTTCAACAGGGTCGGCGAGCAGTACTTC. It specifies CASSPFNRVGEQYF.

The J gene is TRBJ2-7, the V gene TRBV4-1; 8 bases match TRBD1. From germline, CDR1 is MGHRA and CDR2 YSYEKL. Losses at the gene ends were 4 bases for V and 3 bases for J; bases not matched to a gene: 5. The CDR3 contains 14 residues. The CDR3 nucleotides read TGCGCCAGCAGCCCTCAGGGGGCAAACTACGAGCAGTACTTC. This translates into CASSPQGANYEQYF.

The chain employs TRBV7-9 and TRBJ1-2; D is ambiguous. V was trimmed by 1 base and J by 3 bases, leaving 12 bases between them. From germline, CDR1 is SEHNR and CDR2 FQNEAQ (reference sequence). The CDR3 totals 15 residues. This CDR3 reads CASSLVEAYYYGYTF. CDR3 nucleotides: TGTGCCAGCAGCTTAGTGGAGGCCTACTACTATGGCTACACCTTC.

The chain uses TRBV27 and TRBJ2-1; TRBD2 might be the D (5 bases). Trimming stripped 3 bases from V and 3 bases from J, with 12 bases between. Germline loops: CDR1 MNHEY, CDR2 SMNVEV (reference sequence). There are 15 residues in the CDR3. As DNA, the CDR3 is TGTGCCAGCAGTTTGTCTGGACTTGACTACAATGAGCAGTTCTTC. This gives the protein CASSLSGLDYNEQFF.

The chain uses TRBV9 and TRBJ2-1, with no clear D. Deletions cut 0 bases from V and 9 bases from J, with 10 bases between. This CDR3 region has 13 residues. Germline CDR1 reads SGDLS; CDR2 reads YYNGEE. In DNA, the CDR3 is TGTGCCAGCAGCGTAGGACTCTTCAGTGAGCAGTTCTTC. Amino acid sequence: CASSVGLFSEQFF.